This entry concerns a single T cell receptor beta chain. The data are from a study of blood T cell repertoires in COVID-19. Study-level background: Samples of COVID-19 (acute and convalescent) were obtained from the United States, Italy and Spain. PBMCs, B-cell-depleted T cells, or T cells provided the cDNA or gDNA that made up the material.

Original processing notes: Quantification of nucleated cells was approximated via reference gene primer amplification. Assay: immunoSEQ multiplex PCR; the TCRdb copy retains only in-frame clones and omits some. V and J calls and clone size come straight from that table; D and trimming were deduced from the DNA. There are 80,000 or so clones in the sample; 90% to 95% occur only once, and about 1.9% lies in the top ten. The sequencing input was peripheral blood. The origin of this receptor is a woman aged 45 to 65 in a cohort sampled during active COVID-19.

CDR3 DNA: TGTGCCAGCACCAACAGGGTCGGAAACACCATATATTTT. As protein: CASTNRVGNTIYF. The gene calls are TRBV28 and TRBJ1-3, with D tentatively TRBD1 (6 bases). Trimming stripped 7 bases from V and 4 bases from J, with 11 bases between. Germline CDR1 MDHEN, CDR2 SYDVKM. The CDR3 length is 13 residues.